A selection of T cell receptor beta chains follows, all from one sample in a study of CD8 T cells in ankylosing spondylitis. One entry per CDR3 protein, called by TCRdb with MiXCR from the 5' RACE reads. In the table there are about 250,000 distinct CDR3 sequences, over 9.5% of which are singletons. Specimen: blood, either unsorted or a sorted T cell fraction (not recorded which). The receptors were gathered from a male donor with ankylosing spondylitis or in good health (not recorded which). CDR3s leave out the opening cysteine and the closing phenylalanine or tryptophan.

J gene: TRBJ2-2; V gene: TRBV27; CDR3 protein: ASSWTGKIYTGELF
J gene: TRBJ2-2; V gene: TRBV4-2; CDR3 protein: ASSQEAAGGNTGELF
J gene: TRBJ1-3; V gene: TRBV4-1; CDR3 protein: ASSFRRDPGNTIY
J gene: TRBJ1-1; V gene: TRBV10-3; CDR3 protein: AISEPDRASNTEAF
J gene: TRBJ2-7; V gene: TRBV5-1; CDR3 protein: ASTGSSYEQY
J gene: TRBJ2-3; V gene: TRBV7-9; CDR3 protein: ASSPTGGETDTQY
J gene: TRBJ2-7; V gene: TRBV12-3/TRBV12-4; CDR3 protein: ASSPGGTPYEQY
J gene: TRBJ2-3; V gene: TRBV4-2; CDR3 protein: ASSQDRSGARDTQY
J gene: TRBJ1-1; V gene: TRBV5-1; CDR3 protein: ASSFNGMNTEAF
J gene: TRBJ2-3; V gene: TRBV6-2/TRBV6-3; CDR3 protein: ASRGGGVGTDTQY
J gene: TRBJ2-7; V gene: TRBV9; CDR3 protein: ASSVGLADSYEQY
J gene: TRBJ2-3; V gene: TRBV20-1; CDR3 protein: SARKSRGTGGFDTQY
J gene: TRBJ1-1; V gene: TRBV5-5; CDR3 protein: ASSLERIGNTEAF
J gene: TRBJ2-7; V gene: TRBV7-6; CDR3 protein: ASSAGQGFPYEQY
J gene: TRBJ2-1; V gene: TRBV20-1; CDR3 protein: SAPVVAANNEQF
J gene: TRBJ1-5; V gene: TRBV30; CDR3 protein: AWQDRANQPQH
J gene: TRBJ2-7; V gene: TRBV6-1; CDR3 protein: ASTGTVSYEQY
J gene: TRBJ2-1; V gene: TRBV6-2/TRBV6-3; CDR3 protein: ASYDSGGARNEQF
J gene: TRBJ1-2; V gene: TRBV27; CDR3 protein: ASSPLSGPHYAYT
J gene: TRBJ2-5; V gene: TRBV29-1; CDR3 protein: SVETGREETQY
J gene: TRBJ2-4; V gene: TRBV27; CDR3 protein: ASSFQFRNIQY
J gene: TRBJ1-2; V gene: TRBV6-1; CDR3 protein: ASNGQRHGYT
J gene: TRBJ2-5; V gene: TRBV5-1; CDR3 protein: ASRALETQY
J gene: TRBJ2-7; V gene: TRBV7-2; CDR3 protein: ASSRSGYAYEQY
J gene: TRBJ2-7; V gene: TRBV7-6; CDR3 protein: ASSPGAGSWGEQY